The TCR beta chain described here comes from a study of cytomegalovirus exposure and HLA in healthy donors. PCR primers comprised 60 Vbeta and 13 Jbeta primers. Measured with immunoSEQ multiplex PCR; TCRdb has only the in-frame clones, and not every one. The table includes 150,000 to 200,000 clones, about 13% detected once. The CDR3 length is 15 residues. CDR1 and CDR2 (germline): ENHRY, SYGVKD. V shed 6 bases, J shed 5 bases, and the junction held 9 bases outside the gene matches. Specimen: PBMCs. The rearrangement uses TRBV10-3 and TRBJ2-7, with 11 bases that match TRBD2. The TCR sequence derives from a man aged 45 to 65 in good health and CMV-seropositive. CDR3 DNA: TGTGCCATCAGCTCATTAGCGGGAGGGCCTGACGAGCAGTACTTC. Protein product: CAISSLAGGPDEQYF.